A single T cell receptor beta chain is shown here with its context. This record comes from a study of blood T cell repertoires in COVID-19. Study overall: COVID-19 samples from acute and convalescent phases originated in the United States, Italy and Spain.

The CDR3 runs to 18 residues. Germline V CDR1 and CDR2: ENHRY, SYGVKD. The V gene lost 0 bases and the J gene lost 0 bases, with 17 bases spanning the gap. Per the study methods: Amplification with reference gene primers provided the estimates of nucleated cell counts. Only in-frame clones appear in the TCRdb table, and some are missing; sequencing was by immunoSEQ multiplex PCR. V, J and clone size were drawn from that table, and D and trimming were deduced from the DNA. The data hold 14,000 or so clones, with 75% to 90% observed a single time. This sequence originates from a man between 50 and 59 years old with active COVID-19. Sequencing was done on a sample of peripheral blood. The gene calls are TRBV10-3 and TRBJ1-1, with TRBD1 as a possible D gene (6 bases). In nucleotides, the CDR3 is TGTGCCATCAGTGAGTCGATCGGGCAGGGGACATTGAACACTGAAGCTTTCTTT. This sequence encodes CAISESIGQGTLNTEAFF.